This TCR beta chain was sequenced for a study of OX40 agonist ivuxolimab in advanced cancers. Study-wide findings and caveats: CD8+ T cells (on average) carried more expanded clones than CD4+ T cells.

The CDR3 has 14 residues. Germline V lookup: CDR1 MDHEN, CDR2 SYDVKM. V dropped 7 bases and J dropped 10 bases, with 17 bases sitting between them. This clone was detected a few times. Its antigen is undetermined. TCRdb's table, derived via immunoSEQ multiplex PCR, lists solely in-frame clones and lacks some. The table records tens of thousands of clones, 90% to 95% of them present only once. The TCR comes from an adult with an advanced solid tumor such as melanoma, head and neck, liver or kidney cancer. The V gene is TRBV28, the J gene TRBJ1-6; D is unclear. The material sequenced was CD4+ or CD8+ T cells sorted from blood, taken in a trial of the OX40 agonist ivuxolimab. The CDR3 nucleotides are TGTGCCAGCATCTCGGCCCTGGAGGGATCACCCCTCCACTTT. It codes for CASISALEGSPLHF. Looking up the rest from reference TRBV28 and TRBJ1-6 gives the full variable domain: DVKVTQSSRYLVKRTGEKVFLECVQDMDHENMFWYRQDPGLGLRLIYFSYDVKMKEKGDIPEGYSVSREKKERFSLILESASTNQTSMYLCASISALEGSPLHFGNGTRLTVT.